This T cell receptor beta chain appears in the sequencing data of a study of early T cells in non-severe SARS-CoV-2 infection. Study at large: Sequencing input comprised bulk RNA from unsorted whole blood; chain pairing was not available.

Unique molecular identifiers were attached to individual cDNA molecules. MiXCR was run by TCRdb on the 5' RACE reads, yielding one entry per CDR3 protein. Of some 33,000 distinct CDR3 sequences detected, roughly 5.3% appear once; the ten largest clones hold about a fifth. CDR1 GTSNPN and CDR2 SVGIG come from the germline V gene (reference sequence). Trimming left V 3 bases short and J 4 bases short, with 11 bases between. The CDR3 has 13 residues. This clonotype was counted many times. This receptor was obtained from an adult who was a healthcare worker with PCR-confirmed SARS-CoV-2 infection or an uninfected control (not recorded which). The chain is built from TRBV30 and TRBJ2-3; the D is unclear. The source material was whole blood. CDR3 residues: CAWSGTWADTQYF. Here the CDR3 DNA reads TGTGCCTGGAGCGGAACTTGGGCAGATACGCAGTATTTT.